Listed below are T cell receptor beta chains from one sample, sequenced in a study of PD-1 blockade in mismatch repair-deficient tumors. Data came from immunoSEQ multiplex PCR; TCRdb stores just in-frame clones and leaves some out. The data contain 30,000 to 40,000 clones, approximately 85% of them seen just once; the ten biggest clones take up around 4.2%. This sample comprised peripheral blood, obtained approximately 78 weeks after starting pembrolizumab. These receptors were collected from an adult with mismatch repair-deficient cancer. The CDR3 runs from the conserved cysteine through the conserved F or W. Only part of the rows carry a size: once, few, many, or a class if the clone is expanded.

size: NA
V: TRBV7-3
J: TRBJ1-1
CDR3: CASSVTGTANTEAFF

size: NA
V: TRBV30
J: TRBJ2-2
CDR3: CAWSYSGSGRVRVGELFF

size: NA
V: TRBV30
J: TRBJ2-3
CDR3: CAWSVGLAGPDTQYF

size: NA
V: TRBV7-9
J: TRBJ1-4
CDR3: CASSLSGRTAPFLGLFF

size: NA
V: TRBV6-1
J: TRBJ2-7
CDR3: CASSEGAYEQYF

size: NA
V: TRBV29-1
J: TRBJ1-1
CDR3: CSVVGGNTEAFF

size: NA
V: TRBV29-1
J: TRBJ1-2
CDR3: CSVGEGDYGYTF

size: NA
V: TRBV2
J: TRBJ1-3
CDR3: CASSGGFGNTIYF

size: NA
V: TRBV27
J: TRBJ2-7
CDR3: CASSVPGLPAQYF

size: NA
V: TRBV25-1
J: TRBJ2-1
CDR3: CASGFPGQGVEQFF

size: NA
V: TRBV11-3
J: TRBJ2-1
CDR3: CASSFQVRYNEQFF

size: NA
V: TRBV7-9
J: TRBJ2-7
CDR3: CASSPGQGGDEQYF

size: NA
V: TRBV7-3
J: TRBJ1-3
CDR3: CASSATGSGNTIYF

size: once
V: TRBV28
J: TRBJ1-5
CDR3: CASSLLRGLDNQPQHF

size: NA
V: TRBV15
J: TRBJ2-2
CDR3: CATSRDDWLAGVPNTGELFF

size: NA
V: TRBV7-9
J: TRBJ1-2
CDR3: CASSPDGTVYGYTF

size: NA
V: TRBV7-2
J: TRBJ2-1
CDR3: CASSLQGDLSYNEQFF

size: NA
V: TRBV7-9
J: TRBJ2-7
CDR3: CASSLVGPPYEQYF

size: NA
V: TRBV9
J: TRBJ2-7
CDR3: CASTLSPLSYEQYF

size: NA
V: TRBV19
J: TRBJ2-7
CDR3: CASSQDVEQYF

size: NA
V: TRBV28
J: TRBJ1-2
CDR3: CASNGDRGYTF

size: NA
V: TRBV30
J: TRBJ2-5
CDR3: CAWSVEETQYF

size: NA
V: TRBV19
J: TRBJ1-5
CDR3: CASNRGSGNQPQHF

size: NA
V: TRBV27
J: TRBJ2-2
CDR3: CASSPDFTGELFF

size: NA
V: TRBV6-1
J: TRBJ1-1
CDR3: CASRSTGGGTEAFF

size: NA
V: TRBV4-1
J: TRBJ1-2
CDR3: CASSQVDVGAGLNYGYTF

size: NA
V: TRBV6-1
J: TRBJ2-4
CDR3: CASKTGTGVKNIQYF

size: NA
V: TRBV18
J: TRBJ2-5
CDR3: CASSQNSEETQYF

size: NA
V: TRBV11-3
J: TRBJ1-1
CDR3: CASSLVGTENTEAFF

size: NA
V: TRBV5-5
J: TRBJ1-1
CDR3: CASSTGGLGTEAFF

size: NA
V: TRBV6-1
J: TRBJ2-2
CDR3: CATQGSAGTGELFF